These 3 T cell receptor beta chains were all obtained from the same sample, sequenced in a study of blood T cell repertoires in COVID-19. Measured with immunoSEQ multiplex PCR; TCRdb has only the in-frame clones, and not every one. In the table there are about 14,000 clones, around 80% of which are singletons. Sequencing was done on a sample of peripheral blood. The source of these receptors is a woman aged 45 to 65 with active or convalescent COVID-19.

The chain's CDR3 is CASSRGQPNSPLHF. The CDR3 DNA sequence: TGTGCCAGCAGCCGCGGACAGCCCAATTCACCCCTCCACTTT. V and J are TRBV4-2 and TRBJ1-6; possibly TRBD1 for D (6 bases). Germline V CDR1 and CDR2: LGHNA, YNFKEQ. CDR3 size: 14 residues. Trimming took 4 bases from V and 7 from J, leaving 11 bases between them.

The rearrangement links TRBV14 to TRBJ2-1, with 15 nucleotides matching TRBD2. The CDR3 is 16 amino acids. CDR1 is SGHDN, CDR2 FVKESK, per germline. V dropped 2 bases and J dropped 12; count of bases not matched to a gene: 8. The CDR3 loop reads CASSQTGLAGGPRQFF. CDR3 coding DNA: TGTGCCAGCAGCCAAACCGGACTAGCGGGAGGGCCAAGGCAGTTCTTC.

The genes are TRBV27 and TRBJ1-4; 10 bases align to TRBD1. V shed 5 bases, J shed 6 bases, and the junction held 18 bases outside the gene matches. From germline, CDR1 is MNHEY and CDR2 SMNVEV (reference sequence). The CDR3 consists of 19 residues. The CDR3 loop reads CASSPRDRGSWNLYEKLFF. The CDR3 DNA follows: TGTGCCAGCAGTCCCCGGGACAGGGGTAGTTGGAACCTTTATGAAAAACTGTTTTTT.